This T cell receptor beta chain was identified during a study of blood T cell repertoires in COVID-19. Study-wide background: Researchers got acute and convalescent COVID-19 samples from the United States, Italy and Spain.

How the authors handled the data: The authors estimated nucleated cell counts from reference gene primer amplification. The data were produced by immunoSEQ multiplex PCR, yet TCRdb's version contains in-frame clones alone and is incomplete. The DNA gave D and trimming, while V, J and clone size come from that table. The sample carries about 150,000 clones, roughly 84% recorded once. The germline gives CDR1 LGHNA, CDR2 YSLEER. The CDR3 spans 19 residues. The V gene end was trimmed by 4 bases and the J gene end by 0 bases; junction bases not matched to a gene: 10. Assignments of participants to cohorts depended upon their own reported clinical history.

J is TRBJ2-1 and V is TRBV4-3, with 12 nucleotides matching TRBD2. This sequence originates from a woman aged 45-65 years who had recovered from COVID-19. Sequencing input: PBMCs or T cells enriched from blood (not recorded which). The CDR3, as DNA: TGCGCCAGCAGCCCTTCTAGCGGGGGGGGAGGAAGCTCCTACAATGAGCAGTTCTTC. This gives the protein CASSPSSGGGGSSYNEQFF.